The clone carrying this T cell receptor (beta chain) was recorded a few times. Using its own MiXCR run on the 5' RACE reads, TCRdb lists one record per CDR3 protein. The sample contains 150,000 to 200,000 distinct CDR3 sequences, 10% to 15% of which appear only once. This entry belongs to a study of CD8 T cells in ankylosing spondylitis. Per the germline V gene, CDR1 is SGHVS and CDR2 is FNYEAQ. Trimming removed 5 bases at V and 5 bases at J, with 15 bases between. The CDR3 totals 14 residues. The chain joins TRBV7-6 to TRBJ2-5, with D perhaps given as TRBD1 or TRBD2 (5 bases each). This receptor was identified in a female donor with ankylosing spondylitis or in good health (not recorded which). The source material was blood, either unsorted or a sorted T cell fraction (not recorded which). The CDR3 nucleotides read TGTGCCAGCAGCCCGGGACCCTGGGCGGAGACCCAGTACTTC. Residues: CASSPGPWAETQYF.